The 7 T cell receptor beta chains in this list originate from one sample, sequenced in a study of shared clonotypes between healthy human individuals. Method: immunoSEQ multiplex PCR; TCRdb's copy keeps in-frame clones and lacks some. Here the sample spans under 1,100,000 clones, 75% to 85% being singletons. Material for sequencing was memory CD4+ T cells from PBMCs. Subset reported: CD45RA-negative fraction. Receptors originate from a man younger than 30 in good health. Some clones in this sample may be carry-over from other donors' samples.

Concerning this clone itself: Other DNA variants within this sample encode the same CDR3. This chain links TRBV5-1 with TRBJ2-1, with D possibly being TRBD1 (5 bases). The CDR3 extends over 12 amino acids. Germline CDR1 reads SGHRS; CDR2 reads YFSETQ. Trimming pared 2 bases from V and 7 bases from J, leaving 7 bases between. The CDR3: CASSFPGNEQFF. CDR3 in DNA: TGCGCCAGCAGCTTTCCAGGGAATGAGCAGTTCTTC.

This clone was seen a handful of times. V and J are TRBV19 and TRBJ1-2; 7 nucleotides agree with TRBD1. The V segment lost 3 bases and the J segment 0 bases; nucleotides outside the gene matches: 4. This CDR3 contains 15 residues. CDR1 and CDR2 (germline): LNHDA, SQIVND (reference sequence). CDR3 DNA: TGTGCCAGTAGTATTGCCGGGACAGCTAACTATGGCTACACCTTC. Residues: CASSIAGTANYGYTF.

This chain joins TRBV9 and TRBJ2-5, with D perhaps matching TRBD2 (5 bases). This CDR3 is built from 16 residues. The ends were cut back, 2 bases at V and 1 base at J, with 15 bases in the middle. From germline, CDR1 is SGDLS and CDR2 YYNGEE. CDR3 protein: CASSVSFGGTQETQYF. The CDR3 DNA sequence: TGTGCCAGCAGCGTTTCATTCGGAGGTACCCAAGAGACCCAGTACTTC.

The V call is TRBV2, the J call TRBJ2-1; 10 positions agree with TRBD2. From germline, CDR1 is SNHLY and CDR2 FYNNEI. The CDR3 totals 14 residues. V dropped 9 bases and J dropped 9; count of bases not matched to a gene: 11. The CDR3 coding sequence is TGTGCCAGTGAAATAGCGGGAGGCCGCGGTGAGCAGTTCTTC. This codes for CASEIAGGRGEQFF. Complete variable domain (other parts from reference TRBV2 and TRBJ2-1): EPEVTQTPSHQVTQMGQEVILRCVPISNHLYFYWYRQILGQKVEFLVSFYNNEISEKSEIFDDQFSVERPDGSNFTLKIRSTKLEDSAMYFCASEIAGGRGEQFFGPGTRLTVL.

Ten or more counts support this clone. The chain couples TRBV9 to TRBJ2-5; 7 bases fit TRBD2. With 4 bases clipped from V and 2 bases from J, the junction kept 11 bases outside the gene matches. Germline values: CDR1 SGDLS, CDR2 YYNGEE. The CDR3 runs 16 residues. CDR3 in DNA: TGTGCCAGCAGCCCCGGGGGGACGAGTCAACAAGAGACCCAGTACTTC. Its protein product is CASSPGGTSQQETQYF.

The chain has TRBV28 and TRBJ2-7; 7 positions agree with TRBD2. V shed 7 bases and J 0 bases; nucleotides not matched to a gene: 3. This CDR3 comprises 13 residues. Germline CDR1 reads MDHEN; CDR2 reads SYDVKM. The DNA for the CDR3 is TGTGCCAGCACCCCTAGCGGCTCCTACGAGCAGTACTTC. It yields the protein CASTPSGSYEQYF.

This sequence joins TRBV2 and TRBJ2-7, with TRBD1 matching over 9 bases. Unmatched junction bases numbered 6, after V lost 5 bases and J lost 1 base. Germline loops: CDR1 SNHLY, CDR2 FYNNEI. The CDR3 is made up of 15 amino acids. DNA for the CDR3: TGTGCCAGCAGTCAAGGGACAGGGTTGTCCTACGAGCAGTACTTC. It codes for CASSQGTGLSYEQYF.